Below, one T cell receptor (beta chain) is given with its context. This clone was found a few times. What this receptor recognizes is not known. No much larger clone exists at a distance of one base, and base qualities are not known. The data stem from a study of blood T cell repertoires in COVID-19 (dated by TCRdb to about 2020). Describing the broader study: The collaborator samples originated in the United States, Italy and Spain and spanned the acute and convalescent phases of COVID-19. The dataset comprised deeply sampled blood TCRbeta repertoires from subjects exposed to, actively infected with, or recovered from COVID-19. Where available, HLA class I and class II types were obtained from metadata supplied by the sample provider rather than from assay-based typing. A freely available public database, intended as a resource for researchers studying the immune response to SARS-CoV-2, is where the repertoires were released. The prospective study material was composed of cDNA or gDNA derived from T cells, B-cell-depleted T cells, or PBMCs. The sample metadata nearly always contained a de-identified subject ID, COVID-19 status, age in years and sex. The samples were drawn from two sources: the first 160 participants of the ongoing ImmuneRACE study, and 1,200 or so subjects contributed by 6 global collaborators. Broad study findings and their caveats: The amount of clinical and demographic metadata varied by source and participant and was provided uncurated.

TCRbeta CDR3 regions were amplified from genomic DNA using the immunoSEQ Assay, a bias-controlled multiplex PCR. In the source study's methods: Nucleated cell counts per sample were estimated from amplification of reference gene primers within the assay. To quantify the absolute abundance of each unique TCRbeta CDR3 rearrangement, sequence reads were collapsed and filtered. For each sample, productive Simpson clonality was calculated as the square root of Simpson's diversity index over productive rearrangements. Here the immuneACCESS table is served through TCRdb, limited to in-frame sequences with V and J called. Missing clones are a known gap in these copies; in checked studies unresolved V genes cover under half, and the rest lacks a known reason. Clonal size and the V and J genes are those of that table, whereas D and trimming came from the DNA. In all, the sample holds about 41,000 clones, and over 80% of those were seen once. Around 40% of the sample belongs to the ten largest clones.

The collaborating institutions used their own protocols to collect whole blood in K2EDTA tubes. For TCRbeta analysis, collaborators shipped samples as frozen whole blood, isolated PBMCs, or DNA extracted from either of those sample types. Trimming removed 1 base from V and 7 bases from J; the gene matches leave 3 bases unexplained. The germline V gene encodes CDR1 LGHDT and CDR2 YNNKEL (reference sequence). From cysteine to phenylalanine, the CDR3 is 15 amino acids long. Only the CDR3 DNA is retained, 45 bases long and in frame from the first base. The sample comprised peripheral blood. Recombination joined TRBV3-1 (or the pseudogene TRBV3-2) with TRBJ1-6, and 8 junctional nucleotides match TRBD1. The sequence came from a woman aged 80 or over with acute or convalescent COVID-19. The DNA sequence reads TGTGCCAGCAGCCAAGGACAGGGGTGGAATTCACCCCTCCACTTT. It codes for CASSQGQGWNSPLHF.